What follows are 7 T cell receptor beta chains derived from one specimen sequenced in a study of T-cell reconstitution after alpha-beta-depleted transplantation in children. This sample's TCRbeta library carried unique molecular identifier barcodes. TCRdb re-called the PCR reads with MiXCR, one entry per CDR3 protein. The sample comprises 550,000 to 800,000 distinct CDR3 sequences, 13% of which are singletons, and 0.79% rests with the top ten. Material: PBMCs, obtained before TCRalphabeta/CD19-depleted stem cell transplant. The receptor source for this set is a girl aged 2 to 9 with congenital amegakaryocytic thrombocytopenia, due to receive a stem cell transplant.

This clonotype was counted many times. The chain has TRBV7-9 and TRBJ2-3, with D possibly TRBD2 on 5 matching bases. Germline CDR1 and CDR2: SEHNR and FQNEAQ (reference sequence). This CDR3 comprises 16 residues. V was clipped by 1 base and J by 6 bases, with 17 bases between them. The CDR3 here is CASSLELGSGADTQYF. The CDR3 nucleotides are TGTGCCAGCAGCTTAGAACTAGGGAGCGGTGCGGATACGCAGTATTTT.

This clonotype showed up many times. This sequence joins TRBV20-1 and TRBJ1-2; D call uncertain. This CDR3 is built from 11 residues. Per germline, CDR1 DFQATT and CDR2 SNEGSKA (reference sequence). For the CDR3, the DNA is TGCAGGACTTCTAGGAGCTATGGCTACACCTTC. Translation: CRTSRSYGYTF.

This clonotype has a count of ten or more. V gene TRBV12-3 or TRBV12-4 combines with J gene TRBJ2-5; 7 bases align to TRBD1. The CDR3 contains 16 residues. V shed 4 bases and J 1 base; nucleotides not matched to a gene: 9. The CDR3 spells CASSYHLSGGQETQYF. In DNA form, the CDR3 reads TGTGCCAGCAGTTACCACCTCTCAGGGGGCCAAGAGACCCAGTACTTC.

This clonotype occurred many times. This chain uses TRBV29-1 with TRBJ2-5; TRBD1 might be the D (5 bases). This CDR3 has 14 residues. CDR1 and CDR2 from the germline V gene are SQVTM and ANQGSEA. Trimming left V 0 bases short and J 5 bases short, with 13 bases between. DNA for the CDR3: TGCAGCGTTGAAGACCCCCAGGGTCCTGAGACCCAGTACTTC. This translates into CSVEDPQGPETQYF.

V is TRBV20-1 and J is TRBJ1-5; D is ambiguous. V lost 0 bases, J lost 5 bases, and 14 bases lay in between. Germline-derived CDR1 and CDR2 are DFQATT and SNEGSKA (reference sequence). There are 15 residues in the CDR3. As DNA, the CDR3 is TGCAGTGCTAGAGACTACAGAGGCGGGGATCAGCCCCAGCATTTT. Translating gives CSARDYRGGDQPQHF.

Many counts were recorded for this clonotype. The CDR3 is CASTETGVKNIQYF. DNA for the CDR3: TGTGCCAGCACCGAGACAGGTGTCAAAAACATTCAGTACTTC. The chain couples TRBV12-3 or TRBV12-4 to TRBJ2-4; possible D gene TRBD1, 6 bases. The CDR3 is 14 amino acids. With 7 bases removed from V and 3 bases from J, the gap between germline ends came to 13 bases.

This clonotype has a handful of counts. The rearrangement links TRBV3-1 to TRBJ1-2; perhaps TRBD1 as D (6 bases). Germline CDR1 and CDR2: LGHDT and YNNKEL (reference sequence). The CDR3 is 13 amino acids. V was shortened by 0 bases and J by 4 bases, with 6 bases between the two germline ends. CDR3 in DNA: TGTGCCAGCAGCCAAGAGGGGGCCTATGGCTACACCTTC. Its protein is CASSQEGAYGYTF.